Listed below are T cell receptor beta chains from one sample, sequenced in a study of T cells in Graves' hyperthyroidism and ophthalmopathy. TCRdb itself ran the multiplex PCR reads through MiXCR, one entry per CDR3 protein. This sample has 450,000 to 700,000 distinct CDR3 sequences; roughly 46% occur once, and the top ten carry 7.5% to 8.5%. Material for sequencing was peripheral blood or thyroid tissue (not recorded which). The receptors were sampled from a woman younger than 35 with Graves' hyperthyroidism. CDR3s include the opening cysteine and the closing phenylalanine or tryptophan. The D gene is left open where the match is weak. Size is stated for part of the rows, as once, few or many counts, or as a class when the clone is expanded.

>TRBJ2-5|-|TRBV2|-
CASISSGTPQETQYF
TGTGCCAGCATTTCTTCAGGGACGCCTCAAGAGACCCAGTACTTC
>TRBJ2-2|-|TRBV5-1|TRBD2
CASSMGLAGNTGELFF
TGCGCCAGCAGCATGGGACTAGCGGGGAACACCGGGGAGCTGTTTTTT
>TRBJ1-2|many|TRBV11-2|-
CASSLGVLSNYGYTF
TGTGCCAGCAGCTTGGGGGTTCTCTCTAACTATGGCTACACCTTC
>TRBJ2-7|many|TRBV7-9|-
CASSLGARSYEQYF
TGTGCCAGCAGCTTGGGGGCCCGATCGTACGAGCAGTACTTC
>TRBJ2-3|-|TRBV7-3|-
CASSFLSGEGTDTQYF
TGTGCCAGCAGCTTTTTAAGCGGAGAGGGGACAGATACGCAGTATTTT
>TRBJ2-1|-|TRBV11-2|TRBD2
CASSLIAGRYNEQFF
TGTGCCAGCAGTCTAATAGCGGGACGATACAATGAGCAGTTCTTC
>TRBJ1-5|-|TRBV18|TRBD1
CASSPRDRGGNQPQHF
TGTGCCAGCTCACCACGAGACAGGGGCGGCAATCAGCCCCAGCATTTT
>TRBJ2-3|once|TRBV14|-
CASSVATVADTQYF
TGTGCCAGCAGCGTAGCCACGGTCGCAGATACGCAGTATTTT
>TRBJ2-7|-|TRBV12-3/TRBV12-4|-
CASSLGLEGEQYF
TGTGCCAGCAGTTTAGGATTAGAAGGCGAGCAGTACTTC
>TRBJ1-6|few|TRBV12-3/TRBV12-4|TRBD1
CASSLGATTVVTGQGRYSPLHF
TGTGCCAGCAGTTTGGGTGCGACCACAGTGGTCACGGGACAGGGTCGGTATTCACCCCTCCACTTT